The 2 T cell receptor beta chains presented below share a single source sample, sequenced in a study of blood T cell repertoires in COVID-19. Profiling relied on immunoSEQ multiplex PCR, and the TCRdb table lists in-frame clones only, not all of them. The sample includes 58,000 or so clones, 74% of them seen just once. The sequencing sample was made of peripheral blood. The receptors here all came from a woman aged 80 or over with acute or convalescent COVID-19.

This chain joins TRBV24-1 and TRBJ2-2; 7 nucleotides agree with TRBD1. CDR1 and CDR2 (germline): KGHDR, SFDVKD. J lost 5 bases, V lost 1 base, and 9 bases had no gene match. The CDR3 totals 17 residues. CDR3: CATSDFEGGSSTGELFF. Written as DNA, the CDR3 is TGTGCCACCAGTGATTTTGAAGGGGGCAGTTCTACCGGGGAGCTGTTTTTT.

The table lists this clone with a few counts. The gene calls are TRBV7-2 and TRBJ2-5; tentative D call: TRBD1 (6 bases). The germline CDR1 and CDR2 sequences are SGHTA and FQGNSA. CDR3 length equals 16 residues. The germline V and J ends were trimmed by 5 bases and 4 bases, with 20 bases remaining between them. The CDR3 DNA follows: TGTGCCAGCAGCCCCCGAGGCGCCCAGGGGAGAGAGACCCAGTACTTC. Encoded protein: CASSPRGAQGRETQYF. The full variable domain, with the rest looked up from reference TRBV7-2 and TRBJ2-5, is GAGVSQSPSNKVTEKGKDVELRCDPISGHTALYWYRQSLGQGLEFLIYFQGNSAPDKSGLPSDRFSAERTGGSVSTLTIQRTQQEDSAVYLCASSPRGAQGRETQYFGPGTRLLVL.